This T cell receptor beta chain was recovered during a study of CD8 T cells in ankylosing spondylitis. Only a few counts were recorded for this clonotype. The germline CDR1 and CDR2 sequences are SGHRS and YFSETQ. The CDR3 length is 13 residues. With 5 bases clipped from V and 7 bases from J, the junction kept 8 bases outside the gene matches. TCRdb independently ran MiXCR on the 5' RACE reads; one entry per CDR3 protein. The repertoire has approximately 340,000 distinct CDR3 sequences, 14% to 15% of them found once; the top ten carry 1.1%. The chain couples TRBV5-1 to TRBJ2-7; TRBD1 aligns across 8 bases. Sequencing was done on a sample of blood, either unsorted or a sorted T cell fraction (not recorded which). The source is a male donor with ankylosing spondylitis or in good health (not recorded which). The CDR3: CASSLTGAGEQYF. DNA for the CDR3: TGCGCCAGCAGTTTGACAGGGGCAGGGGAGCAGTACTTC.